Listed here are 27 T cell receptor beta chains from one sample, sequenced in a study of Graves' ophthalmopathy and Graves' hyperthyroidism. The study amplified TCR beta CDR3 regions using RNA transcripts. An opening RT-PCR round employed HTBI primers and preceded a second-round multiplex PCR. TCRdb passed the multiplex PCR reads through MiXCR, listing each CDR3 protein once. The sample lists about half a million distinct CDR3 sequences, approximately 14% occurring once. Sequences were obtained from blood. Receptors originate from a woman aged 25 to 39 with Graves' ophthalmopathy.

This clonotype was found many times. A much larger clone lies a single base off, so this may be a read error. The chain employs TRBV25-1 and TRBJ2-2, with 7 bases matching TRBD1. The germline V gene encodes CDR1 MGHDK and CDR2 SYGVNS. This CDR3 region has 13 residues. CDR3 in amino acids: CASSGQGTGELCF. CDR3 bases: TGTGCCAGCAGTGGACAGGGAACCGGGGAGCTGTGTTTT.

This clonotype appeared a few times. The chain couples TRBV11-2 to TRBJ2-7; 14 bases match TRBD2. Germline V lookup: CDR1 SGHAT, CDR2 FQNNGV. V was pared by 2 bases and J by 3 bases, with 6 bases of the junction left unmatched. The CDR3 spans 17 residues. The CDR3 coding sequence is TGTGCCAGCAGCTTAAGACTAGCGGGGGGGCCGAACTACGAGCAGTACTTC. Its protein product is CASSLRLAGGPNYEQYF.

This clonotype came up many times. V gene TRBV18 combines with J gene TRBJ2-5, with D perhaps matching TRBD1 (6 bases). CDR1 is KGHSH, CDR2 LQKENI, per germline. The CDR3 extends over 14 amino acids. Trimming left V 4 bases short and J 4 bases short, with 13 bases between. CDR3 bases: TGTGCCAGCTCACGGTCCGGACAGTTAGAGACCCAGTACTTC. Residues: CASSRSGQLETQYF.

This clonotype was detected a few times. The gene calls are TRBV4-1 and TRBJ2-1, with D possibly TRBD1 on 5 matching bases. From germline, CDR1 is MGHRA and CDR2 YSYEKL. This CDR3 spans 16 amino acids. V shed 1 base and J shed 1 base, with 11 bases lying between them. The CDR3 sequence is CASSQAGSPSYNEQFF. The CDR3 coding sequence is TGCGCCAGCAGCCAAGCAGGGTCCCCTTCCTACAATGAGCAGTTCTTC.

This clonotype was observed at least ten times. The chain links TRBV20-1 to TRBJ1-2; 7 bases are shared with TRBD1. The trim removed 6 bases at V and 4 bases at J, leaving 14 bases unmatched. The CDR3 sequence is 15 residues long. Germline V gene sequence: CDR1 DFQATT, CDR2 SNEGSKA (reference sequence). CDR3 residues: CSAPLDRVGGYGYTF. The CDR3 DNA is TGCAGTGCACCTCTAGACAGGGTTGGTGGCTATGGCTACACCTTC.

This clonotype was recorded at least ten times. This chain joins TRBV7-9 and TRBJ1-2, with 7 bases identical to TRBD1. The CDR3 spans 15 residues. CDR1 is SEHNR, CDR2 FQNEAQ, per germline (reference sequence). V was clipped by 2 bases and J by 2 bases; unmatched bases: 5. The CDR3 sequence: CASSLPRQGNYGYTF. The DNA for the CDR3 is TGTGCCAGCAGCTTACCCCGACAGGGCAACTATGGCTACACCTTC.

V gene TRBV3-1 combines with J gene TRBJ1-1; 7 bases map to TRBD1. The CDR3 spans 14 residues. Germline values: CDR1 LGHDT, CDR2 YNNKEL (reference sequence). V trimming: 3 bases; J trimming: 5 bases; junction bases outside the gene matches: 6. The CDR3 nucleotides read TGTGCCAGCAGCCAGAGACAGGGCGATACTGAAGCTTTCTTT. Residues: CASSQRQGDTEAFF.

This clonotype came up many times. The chain employs TRBV6-1 and TRBJ1-6, with unresolved D. The V end was cut by 7 bases, the J end by 2 bases, with 12 bases between. CDR3 length: 15 amino acids. Per the germline V gene, CDR1 is MNHNS and CDR2 is SASEGT. The CDR3 is CASINSETYNSPLHF. In DNA form, the CDR3 reads TGTGCCAGCATAAACAGCGAGACCTATAATTCACCCCTCCACTTT.

J is TRBJ1-5 and V is TRBV2; 9 bases fit TRBD1. The CDR3 is 16 residues long. Germline values: CDR1 SNHLY, CDR2 FYNNEI. V dropped 2 bases and J dropped 4; count of bases not matched to a gene: 6. CDR3 sequence: CASSEKGTGINQPQHF. CDR3 sequence (DNA): TGTGCCAGCAGTGAAAAAGGGACAGGGATAAATCAGCCCCAGCATTTT.

This clonotype was detected ten times or more. The chain uses TRBV12-3 or TRBV12-4 and TRBJ1-1; D is uncertain. This CDR3 is 14 amino acids long. V was clipped by 1 base and J by 5 bases, with 11 bases between them. The CDR3 sequence is CASSLVAEKTEAFF. The DNA for the CDR3 is TGTGCCAGCAGTTTAGTGGCAGAAAAGACTGAAGCTTTCTTT.

There are many counts of this clonotype. The CDR3 DNA sequence: TGTGCCAGCAGTGAAGCGACCAGGGGGCGCAGCTACACCTTC. It encodes CASSEATRGRSYTF. This sequence joins TRBV6-1 and TRBJ1-2; 8 bases line up with TRBD1. V dropped 0 bases and J dropped 9; count of bases not matched to a gene: 6. Germline V lookup: CDR1 MNHNS, CDR2 SASEGT. The CDR3 loop spans 14 amino acids.

This chain connects TRBV28 to TRBJ1-1; D remains unclear. The V end was cut by 6 bases, the J end by 4 bases, with 15 bases between. Per the germline V gene, CDR1 is MDHEN and CDR2 is SYDVKM. The CDR3 sequence is 14 residues long. Written as DNA, the CDR3 is TGTGCCAGCAGACTACAGAGGGCTCGCACTGAAGCTTTCTTT. Translating gives CASRLQRARTEAFF.

This clonotype was recorded many times. J is TRBJ1-2 and V is TRBV10-3; 8 bases agree with TRBD1. J gave up 9 bases and V 10 bases, and 7 bases lay outside the gene matches. Germline CDR1 and CDR2: ENHRY and SYGVKD. This CDR3 region has 11 residues. CDR3: CATGQGMRYTF. The DNA for the CDR3 is TGTGCCACTGGACAGGGCATGCGCTACACCTTC.

The table lists this clonotype with many counts. The V and J genes are TRBV12-3 or TRBV12-4 and TRBJ1-5; maybe TRBD1 (5 bases). Trimming pared 8 bases from V and 5 bases from J, leaving 10 bases between. This CDR3 region has 12 residues. The CDR3 coding sequence is TGTGCCAGCCGGGCGGGACATCAGCCCCAGCATTTT. Translated: CASRAGHQPQHF.

Ten or more counts support this clonotype. The chain employs TRBV12-3 or TRBV12-4 and TRBJ1-5, with a weak D call TRBD1 (5 bases). Trimming pared 5 bases from V and 4 bases from J, leaving 15 bases between. The CDR3 has 15 residues. The CDR3 nucleotides are TGTGCCAGCAGTAATTCCCGGGGGAGGAATCAGCCCCAGCATTTT. This encodes CASSNSRGRNQPQHF.

The sample holds a few counts of this clonotype. The chain joins TRBV27 to TRBJ2-7; a weak D match, TRBD2 (7 bases). Per germline, CDR1 MNHEY and CDR2 SMNVEV (reference sequence). The CDR3 has 12 amino acids. DNA for the CDR3: TGTGCTCCTAGGGGGGGGGCGGGCGAGCAGTACTTC. It encodes CAPRGGAGEQYF.

This clonotype was found a few times. The rearrangement joins TRBV11-3 to TRBJ1-6; unclear D gene. Trimming took 4 bases from V and 0 from J, leaving 16 bases between them. Looked up from germline, CDR1 is SGHNT and CDR2 is YENEEA. The CDR3 runs 18 residues. The DNA of the CDR3 is TGTGCCAGCAGCTCAGAAGTGGGCAGCAGCTCCTATAATTCACCCCTCCACTTT. It encodes CASSSEVGSSSYNSPLHF.

This clonotype appeared many times. The gene calls are TRBV7-6 and TRBJ1-1, with a weak D call TRBD1 (6 bases). V was pared by 6 bases and J by 5 bases, with 16 bases between. CDR1 and CDR2 from the germline V gene are SGHVS and FNYEAQ. The CDR3 covers 14 residues. The CDR3 DNA reads TGTGCCAGCAGTGTCGGGGGCGCCTGGACTGAAGCTTTCTTT. Its translation: CASSVGGAWTEAFF.

This clonotype appeared many times. The chain carries TRBV6-5 and TRBJ1-1; D ambiguous. Germline V gene data show CDR1 as MNHEY and CDR2 as SVGAGI. The V end was cut by 7 bases, the J end by 4 bases, with 16 bases between. The CDR3 is made up of 14 amino acids. The CDR3 sequence is CASTRSVRGTEAFF. CDR3 coding DNA: TGTGCCAGCACTAGATCCGTCCGGGGCACTGAAGCTTTCTTT.

On this clonotype itself: Because the CDR3 is missing its conserved closing phenylalanine or tryptophan, this is likely a read error. The chain carries TRBV6-1 and TRBJ1-5; D unclear. The CDR3 spans 12 residues. Deletions cut 10 bases from V and 4 bases from J, with 11 bases between. CDR1 is MNHNS, CDR2 SASEGT, per germline. The CDR3 nucleotides read TGTGCCACCACCGGTAGTAATCAGCCCCAGCATGTT. It is translated as CATTGSNQPQHV.

This clonotype occurred many times. The gene calls are TRBV27 and TRBJ2-7; tentative D call: TRBD1 (6 bases). CDR3 length: 14 amino acids. The germline V gene encodes CDR1 MNHEY and CDR2 SMNVEV (reference sequence). V shed 6 bases and J shed 0 bases, with 12 bases lying between them. In nucleotides, the CDR3 is TGTGCCAGCAGACACGGACAGAGCTCCTACGAGCAGTACTTC. Translating gives CASRHGQSSYEQYF.

Only a few counts were recorded for this clonotype. The genes are TRBV30 and TRBJ2-7; no clear D gene. Germline CDR1 and CDR2: GTSNPN and SVGIG (reference sequence). The CDR3 is made up of 15 amino acids. The V end was cut by 0 bases, the J end by 0 bases, with 12 bases between. The CDR3 spells CAWSVRALSSYEQYF. CDR3 coding DNA: TGTGCCTGGAGTGTAAGAGCCCTCAGCTCCTACGAGCAGTACTTC. Filled out from reference TRBV30 and TRBJ2-7, the complete variable domain reads SQTIHQWPATLVQPVGSPLSLECTVEGTSNPNLYWYRQAAGRGLQLLFYSVGIGQISSEVPQNLSASRPQDRQFILSSKKLLLSDSGFYLCAWSVRALSSYEQYFGPGTRLTVT.

This clonotype was detected a few times. For the CDR3, the DNA is TGTGCCAGCAGCTCGACTAGCGGGGGTTCGGAGCAGTACGTC. It translates to CASSSTSGGSEQYV. The rearrangement links TRBV11-2 to TRBJ2-7; 12 bases align to TRBD2. Germline CDR1 reads SGHAT; CDR2 reads FQNNGV. The CDR3 contains 14 residues. The trim removed 4 bases at V and 7 bases at J, leaving 5 bases unmatched.

This clonotype was counted many times. V usage is TRBV12-3 or TRBV12-4 and J usage is TRBJ2-7; 9 bases line up with TRBD2. The V gene end was trimmed by 5 bases and the J gene end by 6 bases; junction bases not matched to a gene: 11. The CDR3 is 15 residues long. CDR3 bases: TGTGCCAGCAGTCCCCCGGGACTAGCAACGCGCGAGCAGTACTTC. Amino acids: CASSPPGLATREQYF.

In its sample, this clonotype was seen many times. The rearrangement uses TRBV15 and TRBJ1-1, with unresolved D. Between the trimmed V and J ends, which lost 0 bases and 5 bases, there was a span of 13 bases. The CDR3 spans 15 residues. The germline V gene has CDR1 LNHNV and CDR2 YYDKDF (reference sequence). CDR3 loop: CATSRDSGKRTEAFF. In nucleotides, the CDR3 is TGTGCCACCAGCAGAGATAGCGGGAAAAGAACTGAAGCTTTCTTT.

This clonotype was recorded a few times. This sequence joins TRBV11-2 and TRBJ1-5; weak D call: TRBD1 (5 bases). V was cut by 5 bases and J by 7 bases, with 24 bases left in between. Per the germline V gene, CDR1 is SGHAT and CDR2 is FQNNGV. The CDR3 is 17 amino acids. CDR3 protein: CASSPNLGGWMHQPQHF. The CDR3 bases are TGTGCCAGCAGCCCCAATTTGGGGGGTTGGATGCACCAGCCCCAGCATTTT.

The chain carries TRBV30 and TRBJ1-2; D might be TRBD1 (5 bases). CDR1 and CDR2 from the germline V gene are GTSNPN and SVGIG (reference sequence). CDR3 length: 12 residues. Trimming took 5 bases from V and 6 from J, leaving 13 bases between them. DNA of the CDR3: TGTGCCTGGGTGCAGGAGGGGCATGGCTACACCTTC. Its protein product is CAWVQEGHGYTF.